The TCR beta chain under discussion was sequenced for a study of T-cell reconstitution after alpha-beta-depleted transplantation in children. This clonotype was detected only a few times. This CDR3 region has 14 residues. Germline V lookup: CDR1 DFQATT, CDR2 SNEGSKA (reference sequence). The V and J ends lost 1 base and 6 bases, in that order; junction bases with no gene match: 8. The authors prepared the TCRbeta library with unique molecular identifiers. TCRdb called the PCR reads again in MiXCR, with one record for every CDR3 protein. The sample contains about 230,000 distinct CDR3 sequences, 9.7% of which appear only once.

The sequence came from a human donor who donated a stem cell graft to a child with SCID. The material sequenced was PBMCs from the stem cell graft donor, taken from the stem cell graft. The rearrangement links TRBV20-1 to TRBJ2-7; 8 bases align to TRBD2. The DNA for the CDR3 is TGCAGTGCTAGAGGATCCGGGGGGGCAGGCGAGCAGTACTTC. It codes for CSARGSGGAGEQYF.